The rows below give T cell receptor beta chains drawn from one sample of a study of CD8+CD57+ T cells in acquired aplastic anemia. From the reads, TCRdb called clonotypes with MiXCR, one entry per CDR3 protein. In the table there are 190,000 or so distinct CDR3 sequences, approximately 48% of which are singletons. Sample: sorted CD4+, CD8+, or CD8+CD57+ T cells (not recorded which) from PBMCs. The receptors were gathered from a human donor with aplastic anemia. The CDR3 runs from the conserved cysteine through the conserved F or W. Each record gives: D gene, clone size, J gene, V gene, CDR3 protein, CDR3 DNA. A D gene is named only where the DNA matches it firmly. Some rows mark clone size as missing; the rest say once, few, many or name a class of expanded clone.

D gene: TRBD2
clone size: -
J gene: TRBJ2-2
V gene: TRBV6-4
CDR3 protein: CASSQTSGEGTGELFF
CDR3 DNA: TGTGCCAGCAGTCAGACTAGCGGGGAAGGCACCGGGGAGCTGTTTTTT

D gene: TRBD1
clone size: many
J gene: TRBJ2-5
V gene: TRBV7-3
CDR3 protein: CASSSKPGQGFETQYF
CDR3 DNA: TGTGCCAGCAGCTCGAAACCGGGACAGGGGTTCGAGACCCAGTACTTC

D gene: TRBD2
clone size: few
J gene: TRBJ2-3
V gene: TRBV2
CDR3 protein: CASSATSGTDTQYF
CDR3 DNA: TGTGCCAGCAGTGCGACTAGCGGCACAGATACGCAGTATTTT

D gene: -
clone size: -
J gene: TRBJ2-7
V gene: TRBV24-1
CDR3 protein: CATSDLRGFGQYF
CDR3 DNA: TGTGCCACCAGTGACCTAAGGGGCTTTGGGCAGTACTTC

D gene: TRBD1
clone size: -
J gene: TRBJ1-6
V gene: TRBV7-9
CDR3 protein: CASSLDRGSPLHF
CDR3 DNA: TGTGCCAGCAGCTTAGACAGGGGGTCACCCCTCCACTTT

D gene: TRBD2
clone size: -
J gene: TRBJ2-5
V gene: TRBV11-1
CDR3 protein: CASSPNPRLAGGRPQETQYF
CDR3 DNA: TGTGCCAGCAGCCCAAACCCCCGACTAGCGGGGGGCCGACCTCAAGAGACCCAGTACTTC

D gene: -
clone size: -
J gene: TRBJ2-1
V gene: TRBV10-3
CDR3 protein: CAISESMRLESYNEQFF
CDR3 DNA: TGTGCCATCAGTGAGTCTATGCGGCTAGAGTCCTACAATGAGCAGTTCTTC

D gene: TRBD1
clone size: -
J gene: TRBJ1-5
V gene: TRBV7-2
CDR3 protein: CASSRQGLDQPQHF
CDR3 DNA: TGTGCCAGCAGCCGACAGGGTTTAGATCAGCCCCAGCATTTT

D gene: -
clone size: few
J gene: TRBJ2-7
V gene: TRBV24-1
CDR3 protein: CAVGRGNSYEQYF
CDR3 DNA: TGTGCCGTGGGAAGGGGGAACTCCTACGAGCAGTACTTC

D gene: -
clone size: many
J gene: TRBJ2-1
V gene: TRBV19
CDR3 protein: CASSFRSNEQFF
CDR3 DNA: TGTGCCAGTAGTTTCAGGAGCAATGAGCAGTTCTTC

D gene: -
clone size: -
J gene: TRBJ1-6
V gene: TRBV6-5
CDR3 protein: CASSYGPNNSPLHF
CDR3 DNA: TGTGCCAGCAGTTACGGACCGAATAATTCACCCCTCCACTTT

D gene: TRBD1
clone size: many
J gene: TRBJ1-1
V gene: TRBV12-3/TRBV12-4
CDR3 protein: CASSPGTGGGNTEAFF
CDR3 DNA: TGTGCCAGCAGCCCAGGGACAGGGGGAGGGAACACTGAAGCTTTCTTT

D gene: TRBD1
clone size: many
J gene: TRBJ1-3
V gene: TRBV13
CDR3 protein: CASSYGRGPGNTIYF
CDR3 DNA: TGTGCCAGCAGCTATGGAAGGGGGCCGGGAAACACCATATATTTT

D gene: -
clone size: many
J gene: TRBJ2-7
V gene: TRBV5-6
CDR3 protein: CASSLGFGTNFYEQYF
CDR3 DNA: TGTGCCAGCAGCTTGGGTTTCGGGACAAATTTCTACGAGCAGTACTTC

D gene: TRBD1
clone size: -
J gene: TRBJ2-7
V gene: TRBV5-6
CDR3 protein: CASSLRDSSCEQYF
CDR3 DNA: TGTGCCAGCAGCCTACGGGACAGCTCCTGCGAGCAGTACTTC

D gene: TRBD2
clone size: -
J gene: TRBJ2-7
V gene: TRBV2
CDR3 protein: CASSGSRSGRSDEQYF
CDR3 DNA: TGTGCCAGCAGTGGCTCTCGCAGCGGGAGGAGCGACGAGCAGTACTTC

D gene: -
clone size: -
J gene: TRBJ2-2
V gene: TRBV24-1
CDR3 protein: CAASPQWNTGKLFF
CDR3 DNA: TGTGCCGCCAGTCCCCAGTGGAACACCGGGAAGCTGTTTTTT

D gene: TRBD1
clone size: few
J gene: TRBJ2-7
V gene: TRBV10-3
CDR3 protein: CAISEWAQGAVTYEQYF
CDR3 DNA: TGTGCCATCAGTGAGTGGGCACAGGGGGCAGTCACCTACGAGCAGTACTTC

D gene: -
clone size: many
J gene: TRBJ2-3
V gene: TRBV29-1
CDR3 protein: CSAILAADTQYF
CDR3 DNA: TGCAGCGCCATACTAGCTGCAGATACGCAGTATTTT

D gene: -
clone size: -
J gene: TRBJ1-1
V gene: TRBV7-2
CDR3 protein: CASSYRPRTEAFF
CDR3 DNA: TGTGCCAGCAGTTACAGGCCGAGGACTGAAGCTTTCTTT

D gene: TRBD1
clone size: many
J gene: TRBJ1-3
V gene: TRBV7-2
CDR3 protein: CASSLGQGNTIYF
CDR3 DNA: TGTGCCAGCAGCTTGGGACAGGGAAACACCATATATTTT

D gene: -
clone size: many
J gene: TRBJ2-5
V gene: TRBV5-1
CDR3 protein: CASSLVGKGQETQYF
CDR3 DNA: TGCGCCAGCAGCTTGGTGGGAAAGGGGCAAGAGACCCAGTACTTC

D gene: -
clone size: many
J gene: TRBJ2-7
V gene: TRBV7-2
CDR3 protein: CASSLVGRREGEQYF
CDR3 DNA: TGTGCCAGCAGCTTAGTAGGCCGCCGAGAAGGCGAGCAGTACTTC

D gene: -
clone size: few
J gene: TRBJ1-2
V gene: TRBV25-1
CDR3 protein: CASSQGGGDGYTF
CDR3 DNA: TGTGCCAGCAGTCAAGGTGGGGGGGATGGCTACACCTTC

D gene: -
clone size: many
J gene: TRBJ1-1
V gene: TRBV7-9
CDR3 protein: CASSIQNTEAFF
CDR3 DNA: TGTGCCAGCAGCATCCAGAACACTGAAGCTTTCTTT

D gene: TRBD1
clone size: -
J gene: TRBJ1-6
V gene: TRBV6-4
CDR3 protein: CASSTPPGQGNSPLHF
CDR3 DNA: TGTGCCAGTAGTACTCCTCCCGGACAGGGTAATTCACCCCTCCACTTT

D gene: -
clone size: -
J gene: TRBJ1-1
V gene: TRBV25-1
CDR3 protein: CASSPTAVWYAEAFF
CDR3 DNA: TGTGCCAGCAGTCCTACCGCAGTGTGGTACGCTGAAGCTTTCTTT

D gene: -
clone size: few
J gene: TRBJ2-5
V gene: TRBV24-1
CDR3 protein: CATRKYPEGSNGETQYF
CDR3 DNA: TGTGCCACCAGAAAGTACCCGGAGGGGTCCAACGGAGAGACCCAGTACTTC

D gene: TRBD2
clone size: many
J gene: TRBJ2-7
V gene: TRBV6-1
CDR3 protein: CASRTSGGSAYEQYF
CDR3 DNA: TGTGCCAGCAGGACTAGCGGGGGGAGCGCCTACGAGCAGTACTTC

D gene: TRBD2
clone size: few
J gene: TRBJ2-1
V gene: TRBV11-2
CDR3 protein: CASSLGSGVKNEQFF
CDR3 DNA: TGTGCCAGCAGCTTAGGGAGCGGGGTAAAGAATGAGCAGTTCTTC

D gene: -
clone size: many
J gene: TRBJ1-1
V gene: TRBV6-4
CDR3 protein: CASSDGKTEAFF
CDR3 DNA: TGTGCCAGCAGTGACGGAAAGACTGAAGCTTTCTTT

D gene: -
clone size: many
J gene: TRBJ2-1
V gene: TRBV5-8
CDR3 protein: CASSLDGLAIGEQFF
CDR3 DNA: TGTGCCAGCAGCTTGGACGGTCTAGCGATTGGTGAGCAGTTCTTC

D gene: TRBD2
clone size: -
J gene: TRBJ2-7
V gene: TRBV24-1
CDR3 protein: CATSDWTSGDHEQYF
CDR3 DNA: TGTGCCACCAGTGATTGGACTAGCGGGGACCACGAGCAGTACTTC

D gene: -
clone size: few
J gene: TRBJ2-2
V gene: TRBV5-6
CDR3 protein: CASSLTGTSTTGELFF
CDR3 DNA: TGTGCCAGCAGCCTCACTGGGACATCTACTACCGGGGAGCTGTTTTTT

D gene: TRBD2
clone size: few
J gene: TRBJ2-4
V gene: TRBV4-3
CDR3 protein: CASSQGLGGGNIQYF
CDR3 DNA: TGCGCCAGCAGCCAAGGGCTTGGGGGGGGGAACATTCAGTACTTC

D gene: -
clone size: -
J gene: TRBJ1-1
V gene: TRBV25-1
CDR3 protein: CASSLLMNTEAFF
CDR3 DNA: TGTGCCAGCAGTCTGTTAATGAACACTGAAGCTTTCTTT

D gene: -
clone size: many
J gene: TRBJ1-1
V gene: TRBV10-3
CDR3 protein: CAISESRGTDTEAFF
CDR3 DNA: TGTGCCATCAGTGAGTCTAGGGGGACGGACACTGAAGCTTTCTTT

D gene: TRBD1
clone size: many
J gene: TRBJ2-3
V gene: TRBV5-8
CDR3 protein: CASSLGTGQADTQYF
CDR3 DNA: TGTGCCAGCAGCTTAGGGACAGGGCAAGCAGATACGCAGTATTTT

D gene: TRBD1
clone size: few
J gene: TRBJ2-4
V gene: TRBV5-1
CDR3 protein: CASSGGTGGVKNIQYF
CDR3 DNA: TGCGCCAGCAGCGGCGGGACAGGGGGCGTCAAAAACATTCAGTACTTC

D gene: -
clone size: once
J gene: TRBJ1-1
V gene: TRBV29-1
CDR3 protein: CSGVKAPLVDAEAFF
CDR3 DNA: TGCAGCGGGGTTAAGGCGCCACTCGTAGACGCTGAAGCTTTCTTT